This T cell receptor (beta chain) was observed in a study of cytomegalovirus exposure and HLA in healthy donors (dated by TCRdb to 2015 to 2018). Study-wide context: According to an earlier analysis of a few hundred of the donors, about 179 million T cells yielded some 110 million unique TCR beta sequences and less than 300 Gb of sequence data. Donor age, sex, ethnicity and CMV serostatus were compiled alongside the repertoire data. A later genetic analysis used genome-wide SNP genotypes for 398 of the 666 donors, treating that subset as a discovery cohort. Every repertoire in the discovery cohort had been generated on one and the same sequencing platform. The study combined high-throughput TCR immunosequencing, statistical association of individual TCRs with disease status, and machine learning to predict cytomegalovirus infection status. A later analysis re-analyzed previously published TCR beta repertoires from 650 to 800 donors and added high-resolution HLA genotyping to study TCR occurrence patterns. The study used immunosequencing to profile the T cell repertoires of around 600 subjects and linked those repertoires to cytomegalovirus serostatus. An earlier analysis of approximately 630 of the donors applied high-throughput TCR beta sequencing to assess whether each TCR beta V gene segment acted as functional or pseudogenic. Among the roughly 390 genotyped donors, about 85% belonged to the genetic ancestry cluster associated with self-reported Caucasian donors. Along with the approximately 700-subject first cohort, a separate validation cohort of some 130 different subjects was used. Among 300 to 450 genotyped donors of the cohort, an average of 235,054 unique TCR beta nucleotide sequences were sequenced per donor, roughly a sixth of them non-productive. An early release covering roughly 580 HLA-typed donors comprised about 300 gigabases of sequencing data and roughly 86 million unique TCR sequences. The aim of the study was to test whether cataloging public T cell receptors could identify signatures of past pathogen exposure. A handful of DR-DQ haplotypes were handled as single units for association and clustering because linkage in the cohort was strong. Typing coverage differed by locus: A, B, C, DRB1 and DQB1 were typed in roughly 620-630 donors, DQA1 in 500 to 550, DPA1 in approximately 600, and DPB1 in just under 490. In the later analysis, no new phenotypic data were used to find candidate immune exposures; instead, reliance was placed on TCR beta sequences and their occurrence across donors. Class I and class II HLA loci were covered by the typing at four-digit resolution. The full study reports these points: A few of the identified cytomegalovirus-associated TCR beta chains were confirmed in vitro to be specific for cytomegalovirus antigens. Linkage disequilibrium might explain the correlated functional status among segregating V segments, but an unknown experimental factor could not be excluded. Because some donors lacked HLA typing at each locus, the association tests relied only on the typed subset. In the study, around 150 TCR beta chains were listed as associated with cytomegalovirus. Because counts were too low, about 15 rarely observed V segments, including chromosome 9 orphons, were left out of the earlier analysis of some 600 of the donors. In a later analysis, most CMV-associated TCR beta chains were found to appear HLA-restricted, with HLA associations seemingly driven largely by CMV exposure. Cytomegalovirus status was reported to be diagnosed by the classifier with high specificity and sensitivity in both the original and validation cohorts. In a later genetic analysis, fewer N-insertions in productive TCRs were reported among donors in an Asian-associated ancestry cluster than the roughly 700-donor mean. The sequencing pipeline was judged likely to have produced a cluster of highly shared sequence variants as a technical artifact. A further reported finding was that TCR beta sequences accurately predicted the HLA-A and HLA-B alleles for most subjects in the first cohort. At a false discovery rate of 0.05, a later analysis linked fewer than 20,000 TCR beta sequences to specific HLA alleles. In a later analysis, TCR association rates were found to vary across HLA loci, with the most associated TCRs seen for DRB1 alleles and the fewest for HLA-C alleles. According to a later analysis, parvovirus B19, influenza, CMV and Epstein-Barr virus appeared linked to several top co-occurrence clusters. Assigning TCR associations to individual alleles was difficult when HLA alleles, especially DR and DQ, strongly co-occurred. In a later genetic analysis, a missense DCLRE1C variant was associated with V-gene and J-gene trimming of TCR beta chains, and the association was replicated in an independent cohort. Some IMGT-functional V segments, including TRBV6-2 and TRBV6-3, could not be told apart with the 87-base-pair reads, so those segments were excluded. It was suggested by the authors that the approach could potentially be generalized to other disease states and immunological phenotypes. Broadly in line with IMGT annotations, most TCR beta V segments showed up in productive rearrangements about 87% or about 30% of the time in an earlier analysis of roughly 590 of the donors. For the cohort, immune exposure information was limited to CMV serostatus. Most TCR sequences were seen in very few donors, while some public TCRs were found in many individuals. The cohort was sequenced for TCR beta chains only, and without alpha or paired-chain data the features that could be detected were limited. A later analysis found that HLA-associated TCR beta chains were more clonally expanded and had lower generation probabilities than equally common non-associated chains. The presence/absence analyses assumed that sequencing depth was roughly uniform across donors, and that assumption may not be true.

Concerning this clone itself: This receptor's antigen is unknown. Base qualities are not recorded, but no much larger clone differs from it by a single base.

V trim: 3 bases; J trim: 1 base; unmatched bases: 7. The germline V gene supplies CDR1 SGDLS and CDR2 YYNGEE. The CDR3 holds 15 amino acids from the cysteine to the phenylalanine. Left in the record is the CDR3 DNA by itself, 45 bases read in frame from the first base. The cohort consisted of 670 or so healthy bone marrow donors. Cohort members were all nominally healthy when sampled, although unrecorded immune exposures were likely present. The donor tested CMV seronegative and was one of the 352 seronegative cohort members. Every donor gave a peripheral blood sample, and the peripheral blood mononuclear cells from that sample were used for TCR beta sequencing. Genomic DNA extraction from the blood cell samples was performed with the Qiagen DNeasy Blood Extraction Kit. Library preparation was by the immunoSEQ multiplex PCR assay. For the multiplex PCR, a mixture combining 60 forward primers for TCR Vbeta segments and 13 reverse primers for TCR Jbeta segments was used. A multiplex PCR assay on genomic DNA amplified the CDR3 region of rearranged TCR beta genes. The amplified TCR beta libraries were sequenced on the Illumina HiSeq System as 87-base-pair reads. The study's own analysis went as follows. In a later analysis, 77 million or so unique TCR beta chains were counted across the 666 repertoires, and approximately 11 million of these chains were shared by at least two donors. To remove PCR and sequencing errors, raw reads were error-corrected and collapsed into unique sequences using a nearest-neighbor algorithm that merged closely related sequences. Alignment of CDR3 sequences to IMGT reference sequences was used to assign V, D and J gene segments. Each retained sequence needed at least a six-nucleotide match to both a V gene segment and a J gene segment. A rearrangement counted as productive if the CDR3 had no stop codons and remained in frame with V and J, and every other rearrangement counted as non-productive. CDR3 was defined by IMGT convention, running from the second conserved V-encoded cysteine to the conserved J-encoded phenylalanine. The earlier analysis of some 550 of the donors excluded any sequence lacking an unambiguous match to a single V gene segment. An earlier analysis of about 590 of the donors classified V segments as functional when productive rearrangements were above 56.7% and as segregating when the standard deviation between donors was above 5%. A statistical classification framework was developed to diagnose cytomegalovirus status using the catalog of TCR beta chain sequences. In a later analysis, TCR nucleotide sequences were compared against IMGT/GENE-DB human TR gene sequences so that V and J genes could be assigned. The TCRdist pipeline was used in a later analysis to assign CDR3 sequences and most-parsimonious VDJ recombination scenarios. In a later analysis, each TCR beta chain was defined by its CDR3 amino acid sequence together with its V-gene family, and reads lacking a unique V-gene family were excluded. To address suspected cross-contamination and a sequencing artifact, a later analysis removed around 600 highly shared, low-generation-probability nucleotide sequences. A later analysis calculated a clonal expansion index for each public chain from normalized within-repertoire ranks of inferred template counts. A later analysis computed generation probabilities with a VDJ recombination model fitted to out-of-frame rearrangements, and checked the results against IGoR. Hypergeometric tests were used in a later analysis to score TCR-TCR, TCR-HLA and TCR-CMV co-occurrence, with a repertoire-size bias correction applied to the TCR pairs. A later analysis estimated false discovery rates by permuting HLA or CMV assignments 20 times. A later analysis grouped co-occurring TCRs with DBSCAN, adding TCRdist sequence similarity when clustering within HLA-allele-positive subsets. For co-occurrence clustering, repertoires with fewer than 30,000 or more than 120,000 public chains were excluded, along with four or five repertoires with anomalous nucleotide sharing. This is the immuneACCESS table as TCRdb keeps it, with only in-frame sequences that have V and J called. A part of the clones is gone; compared with another copy, unresolved V genes explain less than half, and the rest is unexplained. The D gene and trimming were derived from the DNA, and the V and J assignments and clone size from that table. Present in this sample are 90,000 to 120,000 clones, more than 65% of which were seen just once. Jointly, the top ten make up 4.2% of the sample.

Source material: PBMCs. Recombination joined TRBV9 with TRBJ2-7; TRBD1 lines up with 7 middle nucleotides. The clonotype comes from a male donor in good health and CMV-seronegative. This receptor has the CDR3 CASSGLTGNSYEQYF. The DNA reads as follows: TGTGCCAGCAGCGGACTGACAGGGAATTCCTACGAGCAGTACTTC.